One and the same sample provided the 21 T cell receptor beta chains below, sequenced in a study of OX40 agonist ivuxolimab in advanced cancers. The method behind the library was the immunoSEQ multiplex PCR assay. TCRdb mirrors the immuneACCESS table, restricted to in-frame sequences. Some clones are absent from its copies; in checked studies, under half trace to an unresolved V gene, and the reason for the others is unknown. This sample gives over 40,000 clones in total; nearly 90% of them show up just once. The top ten hold about 1.6% of the sample. The sequencing used CD4+ or CD8+ T cells sorted from blood, collected in a trial of the OX40 agonist ivuxolimab. The receptors originated from an adult with an advanced solid tumor such as melanoma, head and neck, liver or kidney cancer.

The V and J genes are TRBV5-1 and TRBJ2-7; tentatively, D is TRBD1 or TRBD2 (5 bases each). V was cut by 0 bases and J by 5 bases, with 12 bases left in between. Germline V gene data show CDR1 as SGHRS and CDR2 as YFSETQ. The CDR3 has 14 amino acids. The CDR3 DNA reads as TGCGCCAGCAGCTTGGCTGCAGGGAGTAACGAGCAGTACTTC. This codes for CASSLAAGSNEQYF.

This clone was seen more than once but under ten times. The chain employs TRBV18 and TRBJ1-1, with D hard to call. The V and J ends lost 0 bases and 1 base respectively, with 0 bases between them. CDR1 is KGHSH, CDR2 LQKENI, per germline. CDR3 size: 12 residues. The CDR3 region is CASSPPNTEAFF. As DNA, the CDR3 is TGTGCCAGCTCACCACCGAACACTGAAGCTTTCTTT.

V gene TRBV4-2 combines with J gene TRBJ1-1; the D is unclear. Trimming removed 5 bases from V and 4 bases from J, with 14 bases in between. The CDR3 runs 14 residues. Germline V gene data show CDR1 as LGHNA and CDR2 as YNFKEQ. In DNA form, the CDR3 reads TGTGCCAGCAGCTTGGTAGGGCACTCCACTGAAGCTTTCTTT. It encodes CASSLVGHSTEAFF.

The chain uses TRBV4-2 and TRBJ1-2, with TRBD1 identical over 8 bases. Trimming took 4 bases from V and 4 from J; bases not matched to a gene: 8. Germline V gene sequence: CDR1 LGHNA, CDR2 YNFKEQ. The CDR3 runs to 15 residues. CDR3 DNA sequence: TGTGCCAGCAGCCGCGGACAGGGAGGAAGCTATGGCTACACCTTC. The encoded protein is CASSRGQGGSYGYTF.

The chain employs TRBV7-2 and TRBJ1-4; no definite D call. V lost 5 bases and J 0 bases, leaving 19 bases between the germline ends. CDR3 length: 18 amino acids. CDR1 and CDR2 (germline): SGHTA, FQGNSA. The CDR3 sequence is CASSRSGAVATTNEKLFF. CDR3 sequence (DNA): TGTGCCAGCAGCCGGAGTGGTGCAGTAGCCACAACTAATGAAAAACTGTTTTTT.

The chain recombines TRBV6-5 with TRBJ2-3; no reliable D call. This CDR3 comprises 14 residues. The germline V gene encodes CDR1 MNHEY and CDR2 SVGAGI. V was cut by 7 bases and J by 1 base, with 12 bases left in between. CDR3 in DNA: TGTGCCAGCAAGGTTCGCAGCCGCACAGATACGCAGTATTTT. Translating it yields CASKVRSRTDTQYF.

The V gene is TRBV6-1, the J gene TRBJ2-2; D gene uncertain. Trimming left V 2 bases short and J 7 bases short, with 14 bases between. CDR1 MNHNS and CDR2 SASEGT come from the germline V gene. CDR3 size: 15 residues. The CDR3 DNA follows: TGTGCCAGCAGTGAAATCTTGGCAGTCAACGGGGAGCTGTTTTTT. It translates to CASSEILAVNGELFF.

The rearrangement links TRBV28 to TRBJ2-5, with D perhaps matching TRBD1 (5 bases). The V gene lost 5 bases and the J gene lost 5 bases, with 18 bases spanning the gap. The germline CDR1 and CDR2 sequences are MDHEN and SYDVKM. The CDR3 spans 15 residues. CDR3 amino acids: CASSKARVVEETQYF. The CDR3 region has the DNA TGTGCCAGCAGTAAGGCCAGGGTTGTTGAGGAGACCCAGTACTTC.

V gene TRBV19 combines with J gene TRBJ1-6; D is ambiguous. Germline CDR1 LNHDA, CDR2 SQIVND (reference sequence). The CDR3 is 15 residues long. The V end was cut by 4 bases, the J end by 7 bases, with 14 bases between. CDR3 residues: CASSNMAGTNSPLHF. CDR3 sequence (DNA): TGTGCCAGTAGTAATATGGCGGGAACGAATTCACCCCTCCACTTT. Full variable domain (missing parts from reference TRBV19 and TRBJ1-6): DGGITQSPKYLFRKEGQNVTLSCEQNLNHDAMYWYRQDPGQGLRLIYYSQIVNDFQKGDIAEGYSVSREKKESFPLTVTSAQKNPTAFYLCASSNMAGTNSPLHFGNGTRLTVT.

The CDR3 region is CASSALQGANDGYTF. The CDR3 bases are TGTGCCAGCAGCGCGTTACAGGGTGCAAACGATGGCTACACCTTC. This chain connects TRBV9 to TRBJ1-2; TRBD1 might be the D (6 bases). V lost 3 bases and J 6 bases, leaving 18 bases between the germline ends. The CDR3 sequence is 15 residues long. The germline gives CDR1 SGDLS, CDR2 YYNGEE. Variable domain in full (rest from reference TRBV9 and TRBJ1-2): DSGVTQTPKHLITATGQRVTLRCSPRSGDLSVYWYQQSLDQGLQFLIQYYNGEERAKGNILERFSAQQFPDLHSELNLSSLELGDSALYFCASSALQGANDGYTFGSGTRLTVV.

CDR3 residues: CASSPYASGLAGGNEQFF. The DNA of the CDR3 is TGTGCCAGCAGCCCTTACGCCTCCGGGCTAGCGGGGGGCAATGAGCAGTTCTTC. The gene calls are TRBV7-3 and TRBJ2-1, with 11 bases fitting TRBD2. This CDR3 has 18 residues. Germline V gene lookup returns CDR1 SGHTA and CDR2 FQGTGA. V gave up 5 bases and J gave up 6 bases; unmatched junction bases: 15.

The chain uses TRBV15 and TRBJ2-3, with 7 bases aligning to TRBD1. CDR3 length: 17 residues. Germline CDR1 and CDR2: LNHNV and YYDKDF (reference sequence). Trimming took 0 bases from V and 0 from J; bases not matched to a gene: 6. The CDR3 sequence: CATSREVTGVSTDTQYF. CDR3 DNA sequence: TGTGCCACCAGCAGAGAAGTAACAGGGGTTAGCACAGATACGCAGTATTTT.

This chain connects TRBV19 to TRBJ1-5, with D perhaps TRBD1 (6 bases). The length of the CDR3 is 15 residues. V shed 10 bases and J shed 2 bases, with 18 bases lying between them. The germline CDR1 and CDR2 sequences are LNHDA and SQIVND (reference sequence). CDR3 sequence (DNA): TGTGCCACCTTAGAGGGGGGGGCTGGCAATCAGCCCCAGCATTTT. This codes for CATLEGGAGNQPQHF.

The V gene is TRBV5-1, the J gene TRBJ2-3, with 7 bases that match TRBD2. Germline V lookup: CDR1 SGHRS, CDR2 YFSETQ. Unmatched junction bases numbered 5, after V lost 5 bases and J lost 2 bases. This CDR3 has 14 amino acids. CDR3 loop: CASSTSDPTDTQYF. In nucleotides, the CDR3 is TGCGCCAGCAGTACTAGCGACCCCACAGATACGCAGTATTTT.

The chain employs TRBV5-1 and TRBJ2-7; 7 bases are shared with TRBD1. CDR3 length equals 13 residues. From germline, CDR1 is SGHRS and CDR2 YFSETQ. V was pared by 4 bases and J by 1 base, with 2 bases of the junction left unmatched. The CDR3 sequence: CASSKGQSYEQYF. The CDR3 coding sequence is TGCGCCAGCAGCAAGGGACAGTCCTACGAGCAGTACTTC.

The V call is TRBV5-1, the J call TRBJ2-7, with no clear D. Trimming left V 4 bases short and J 0 bases short, with 11 bases between. CDR3 size: 14 residues. Germline CDR1 reads SGHRS; CDR2 reads YFSETQ. The CDR3 reads CASSPNLGSYEQYF. The CDR3 nucleotides are TGCGCCAGCAGCCCGAACCTAGGCTCCTACGAGCAGTACTTC.

This chain uses TRBV7-9 with TRBJ1-4, with no clear D. V lost 5 bases and J lost 12, with 13 bases in between. The length of the CDR3 is 12 residues. CDR1 and CDR2 from the germline V gene are SEHNR and FQNEAQ (reference sequence). CDR3 in amino acids: CASSPLGRELFF. The DNA for the CDR3 is TGTGCCAGCAGCCCCTTAGGTCGAGAACTGTTTTTT.

This chain uses TRBV4-1 with TRBJ2-2; D not resolved. CDR1 and CDR2 from the germline V gene are MGHRA and YSYEKL. The CDR3 sequence is 15 residues long. The V end was cut by 5 bases, the J end by 5 bases, with 15 bases between. This CDR3 is CASSSDIKVTGELFF. The CDR3 nucleotides are TGCGCCAGCAGCTCCGACATCAAGGTGACCGGGGAGCTGTTTTTT.

The rearrangement uses TRBV27 and TRBJ2-1; D is perhaps TRBD1 or TRBD2 (5 bases each). The CDR3 covers 16 residues. CDR1 and CDR2 from the germline V gene are MNHEY and SMNVEV (reference sequence). The V end was cut by 6 bases, the J end by 7 bases, with 22 bases between. The CDR3: CASSRGFGTGTNEQFF. CDR3 nucleotides: TGTGCCAGCAGCCGTGGGTTCGGAACGGGGACGAATGAGCAGTTCTTC.

The chain has TRBV7-6 and TRBJ2-3; 8 bases are shared with TRBD2. V was clipped by 1 base and J by 1 base; unmatched bases: 4. This CDR3 comprises 16 residues. Germline assignment: CDR1 SGHVS and CDR2 FNYEAQ. The CDR3 here is CASSLGAGGGTDTQYF. The CDR3 DNA reads as TGTGCCAGCAGCTTAGGTGCGGGGGGTGGCACAGATACGCAGTATTTT.

The chain links TRBV19 to TRBJ1-6; TRBD1 matches 7 bases. The CDR3 sequence is 18 residues long. Germline loops: CDR1 LNHDA, CDR2 SQIVND (reference sequence). After removal of 4 bases from V and 4 bases from J, the junction contained 13 bases not matched to a gene. The CDR3 protein is CASSTGDRDASYNSPLHF. The CDR3 DNA reads TGTGCCAGTAGTACTGGGGACAGAGACGCATCTTATAATTCACCCCTCCACTTT.